The sequence of this T cell receptor beta chain was determined in a study of cytomegalovirus exposure and HLA in healthy donors. In the PCR, 60 Vbeta and 13 Jbeta primers were used. The table came from immunoSEQ multiplex PCR; TCRdb's copy has only in-frame clones and leaves some out. The repertoire includes about 180,000 clones, approximately 80% of them detected once, and around 1.2% sits in the top ten. Comments on this clone: Antigen unknown.

CDR1 is LNHDA and CDR2 is SQIVND in the germline V gene (reference sequence). The length of the CDR3 is 14 residues. Deletions cut 1 base from V and 8 bases from J, with 12 bases between. Points from the study as a whole: Analyzed later, association rates of TCRs varied across HLA loci, with DRB1 most and HLA-C fewest.

The V gene is TRBV19, the J gene TRBJ2-1; D possibly corresponds to TRBD2 (5 bases). The TCR originated in a girl aged 2 to 9 in good health and CMV-seropositive. Sequencing was carried out using PBMCs. The CDR3 DNA reads TGTGCCAGTAGTATAGGGGCCCGGGGTTATGAGCAGTTCTTC. Translation gives CASSIGARGYEQFF.